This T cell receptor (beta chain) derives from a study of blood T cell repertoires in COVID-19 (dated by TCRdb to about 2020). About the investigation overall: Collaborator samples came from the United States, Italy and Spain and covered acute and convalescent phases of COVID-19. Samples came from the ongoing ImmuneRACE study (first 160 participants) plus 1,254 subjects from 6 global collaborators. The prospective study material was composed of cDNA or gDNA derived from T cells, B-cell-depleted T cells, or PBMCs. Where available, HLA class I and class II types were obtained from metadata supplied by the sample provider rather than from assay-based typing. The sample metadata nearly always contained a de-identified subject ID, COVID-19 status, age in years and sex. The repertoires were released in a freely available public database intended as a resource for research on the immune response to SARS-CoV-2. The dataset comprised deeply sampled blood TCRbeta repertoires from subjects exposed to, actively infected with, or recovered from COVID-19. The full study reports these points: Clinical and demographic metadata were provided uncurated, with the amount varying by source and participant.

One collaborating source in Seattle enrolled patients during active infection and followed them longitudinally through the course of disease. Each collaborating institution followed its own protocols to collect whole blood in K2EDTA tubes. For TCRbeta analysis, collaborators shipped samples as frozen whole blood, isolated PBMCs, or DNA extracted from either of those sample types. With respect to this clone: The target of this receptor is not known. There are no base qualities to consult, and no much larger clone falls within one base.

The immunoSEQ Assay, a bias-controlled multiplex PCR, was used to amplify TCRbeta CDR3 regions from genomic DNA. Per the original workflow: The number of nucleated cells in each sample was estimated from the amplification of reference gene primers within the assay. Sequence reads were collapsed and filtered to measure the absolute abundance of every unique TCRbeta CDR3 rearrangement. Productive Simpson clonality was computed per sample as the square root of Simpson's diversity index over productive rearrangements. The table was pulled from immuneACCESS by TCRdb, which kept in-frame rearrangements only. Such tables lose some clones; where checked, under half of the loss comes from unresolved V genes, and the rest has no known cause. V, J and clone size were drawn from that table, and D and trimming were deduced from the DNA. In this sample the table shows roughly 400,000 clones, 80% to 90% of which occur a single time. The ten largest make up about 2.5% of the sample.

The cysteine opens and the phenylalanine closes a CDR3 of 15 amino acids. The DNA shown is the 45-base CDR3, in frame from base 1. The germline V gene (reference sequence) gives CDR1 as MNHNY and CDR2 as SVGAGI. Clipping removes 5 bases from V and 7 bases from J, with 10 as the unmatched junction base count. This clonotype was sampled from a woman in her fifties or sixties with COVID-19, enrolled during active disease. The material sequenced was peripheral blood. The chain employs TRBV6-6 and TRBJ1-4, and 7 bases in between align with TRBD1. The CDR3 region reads CASSRPEGASEKLFF. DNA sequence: TGTGCCAGCAGTCGACCGGAGGGGGCCAGTGAAAAACTGTTTTTT.